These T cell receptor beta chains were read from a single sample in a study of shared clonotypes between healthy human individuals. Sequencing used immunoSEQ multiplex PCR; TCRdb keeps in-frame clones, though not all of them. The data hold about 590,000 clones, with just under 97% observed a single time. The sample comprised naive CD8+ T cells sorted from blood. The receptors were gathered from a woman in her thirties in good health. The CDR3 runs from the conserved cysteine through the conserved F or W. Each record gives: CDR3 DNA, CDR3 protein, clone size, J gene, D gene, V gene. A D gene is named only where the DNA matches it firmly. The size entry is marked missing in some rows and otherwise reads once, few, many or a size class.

DNA: TGTGCCAGCAGTTTTATGGGGGACCCCTACGAGCAGTACTTC
CDR3: CASSFMGDPYEQYF
size: NA
J: TRBJ2-7
D: NA
V: TRBV28

DNA: TGTGCCAGCAGTGCCAGGGGCGATGGCAATCAGCCCCAGCATTTT
CDR3: CASSARGDGNQPQHF
size: NA
J: TRBJ1-5
D: NA
V: TRBV6-1

DNA: TGTGCCAGCAGCTCGATCGGGTGGGTTAACGAGCAGTACTTC
CDR3: CASSSIGWVNEQYF
size: NA
J: TRBJ2-7
D: NA
V: TRBV13

DNA: TGTGCCAGCAGCTTAGCAGGGACGACTGCCAATGAGCAGTTCTTC
CDR3: CASSLAGTTANEQFF
size: NA
J: TRBJ2-1
D: NA
V: TRBV7-6

DNA: TGTGCCAGCAGGTCCGGGACAGGGGCCAATCAGCCCCAGCATTTT
CDR3: CASRSGTGANQPQHF
size: NA
J: TRBJ1-5
D: TRBD1
V: TRBV6-6

DNA: TGTGCCAGCAGTCCGGAGGCTAGCGGATACACAGATACGCAGTATTTT
CDR3: CASSPEASGYTDTQYF
size: NA
J: TRBJ2-3
D: TRBD2
V: TRBV28

DNA: TGTGCCAGCAGTCCGATGGGGTCTAGGGAGCAGTACTTC
CDR3: CASSPMGSREQYF
size: NA
J: TRBJ2-7
D: NA
V: TRBV9

DNA: TGTGCCACCAGCAGAGAGCCCGGGGCCCGACTGGAGACCCAGTACTTC
CDR3: CATSREPGARLETQYF
size: NA
J: TRBJ2-5
D: NA
V: TRBV15

DNA: TGTGCCAGCAGCCGCAGGGCTCCCGGGTGGGCTGAAGCTTTCTTT
CDR3: CASSRRAPGWAEAFF
size: NA
J: TRBJ1-1
D: NA
V: TRBV27

DNA: TGTGCCAGTAGTATCAGGTCCTACAATGAGCAGTTCTTC
CDR3: CASSIRSYNEQFF
size: NA
J: TRBJ2-1
D: NA
V: TRBV19

DNA: TGTGCCAGCAGTTTATTGCGGACAGGGTCTCGGGGCGAGCAGTACTTC
CDR3: CASSLLRTGSRGEQYF
size: NA
J: TRBJ2-7
D: TRBD1
V: TRBV28

DNA: TGTGCCAGCAGCGTACTCCGGGACAGGGGGTCCGCCTACGAGCAGTACTTC
CDR3: CASSVLRDRGSAYEQYF
size: NA
J: TRBJ2-7
D: TRBD1
V: TRBV11-3

DNA: TGTGCCAGCAGCTTAGATTCAATAAAACTGTTTTTT
CDR3: CASSLDSIKLFF
size: NA
J: TRBJ1-4
D: NA
V: TRBV7-8

DNA: TGTGCCAGTGCGGACAGACTAAGCTCCTACAATGAGCAGTTCTTC
CDR3: CASADRLSSYNEQFF
size: NA
J: TRBJ2-1
D: NA
V: TRBV19

DNA: TGTGCCAGCAGTTCCCCTAGACAGGGGAACACTGAAGCTTTCTTT
CDR3: CASSSPRQGNTEAFF
size: NA
J: TRBJ1-1
D: TRBD1
V: TRBV28

DNA: TGTGCCAGCAGTGAGAACAGGGTTGAAGCTTTCTTT
CDR3: CASSENRVEAFF
size: NA
J: TRBJ1-1
D: NA
V: TRBV28

DNA: TGTGCCAGCAGTCTACCTCTGGACGGTGACCCCCGGGAGACCCAGTACTTC
CDR3: CASSLPLDGDPRETQYF
size: NA
J: TRBJ2-5
D: NA
V: TRBV28

DNA: TGTGCCTGGAGCGAAGGGGGGAGCTCCTACGAGCAGTACTTC
CDR3: CAWSEGGSSYEQYF
size: NA
J: TRBJ2-7
D: NA
V: TRBV30

DNA: TGTGCCAGCACCCTTGGGACAGCCTACAATGAGCAGTTCTTC
CDR3: CASTLGTAYNEQFF
size: NA
J: TRBJ2-1
D: TRBD1
V: TRBV27

DNA: TGTGCCAGCAGCTTTGGGGGGCGAGACGAGCAGTACTTC
CDR3: CASSFGGRDEQYF
size: NA
J: TRBJ2-7
D: NA
V: TRBV11-2

DNA: TGTGCCAGCAGCTTGGTATCGTCAGCAGAAGAGACCCAGTACTTC
CDR3: CASSLVSSAEETQYF
size: NA
J: TRBJ2-5
D: NA
V: TRBV5-4

DNA: TGTGCCAGCAGCTTAGTGGCTGAAGCTTTCTTT
CDR3: CASSLVAEAFF
size: once
J: TRBJ1-1
D: NA
V: TRBV13

DNA: TGTGCCAGCAGTTCAGGGTTCTACGAGCAGTACTTC
CDR3: CASSSGFYEQYF
size: NA
J: TRBJ2-7
D: NA
V: TRBV27

DNA: TGTGCCAGCAGTCAATATAGCGGGTCTCCCTACAATGAGCAGTTCTTC
CDR3: CASSQYSGSPYNEQFF
size: NA
J: TRBJ2-1
D: TRBD2
V: TRBV27

DNA: TGTGCCAGTAGTATGATGGGGCTAGTATCCTACGAGCAGTACTTC
CDR3: CASSMMGLVSYEQYF
size: once
J: TRBJ2-7
D: NA
V: TRBV19

DNA: TGTGCCAGCAGTGAAGACAGGGGGGCCAACACTGAAGCTTTCTTT
CDR3: CASSEDRGANTEAFF
size: NA
J: TRBJ1-1
D: TRBD1
V: TRBV6-1

DNA: TGTGCCAGCAGTAAATGGACAGGGGGCAATCAGCCCCAGCATTTT
CDR3: CASSKWTGGNQPQHF
size: NA
J: TRBJ1-5
D: TRBD1
V: TRBV27

DNA: TGTGCCAGCAGCTCCACCGGGACAGTCTACGAGCAGTACTTC
CDR3: CASSSTGTVYEQYF
size: NA
J: TRBJ2-7
D: TRBD1
V: TRBV7-9

DNA: TGCAGCGTTGTTTCGCTGGGCTACGAGCAGTACTTC
CDR3: CSVVSLGYEQYF
size: NA
J: TRBJ2-7
D: NA
V: TRBV29-1

DNA: TGTGCCAGCACCCCAGGGGGCGGGGGTGAGCAGTTCTTC
CDR3: CASTPGGGGEQFF
size: NA
J: TRBJ2-1
D: NA
V: TRBV5-4

DNA: TGTGCCAGTATGTTGAGGGAAAACACCGGGGAGCTGTTTTTT
CDR3: CASMLRENTGELFF
size: NA
J: TRBJ2-2
D: NA
V: TRBV19

DNA: TGTGCCAGCAGTCCTAGCGGGAGCTACGAGCAGTACTTC
CDR3: CASSPSGSYEQYF
size: NA
J: TRBJ2-7
D: TRBD2
V: TRBV27

DNA: TGTGCCAGCAGTTTATCGGGTCGTGGCGGTTCACCCCTCCACTTT
CDR3: CASSLSGRGGSPLHF
size: NA
J: TRBJ1-6
D: NA
V: TRBV28

DNA: TGTGCCAGCAGCTTAGCGAGGAATGAGCAGTTCTTC
CDR3: CASSLARNEQFF
size: NA
J: TRBJ2-1
D: NA
V: TRBV7-9

DNA: TGTGCCAGCAGCTTTCGAGGGATCGGGACCCAGTACTTC
CDR3: CASSFRGIGTQYF
size: NA
J: TRBJ2-5
D: NA
V: TRBV7-9

DNA: TGTGCCAGCAGCTTGGGTGGGCTTGAGGAGACCCAGTACTTC
CDR3: CASSLGGLEETQYF
size: NA
J: TRBJ2-5
D: NA
V: TRBV5-6

DNA: TGTGCCAGCAGACCCCAGGGACAATCGAACTATGGCTACACCTTC
CDR3: CASRPQGQSNYGYTF
size: NA
J: TRBJ1-2
D: NA
V: TRBV27

DNA: TGTGCCAGCAGTTTAGCACGGTACGAGCAGTACTTC
CDR3: CASSLARYEQYF
size: NA
J: TRBJ2-7
D: NA
V: TRBV28

DNA: TGTGCCAGCAGTTTATGGGGACCCCCTGCTAGCACAGATACGCAGTATTTT
CDR3: CASSLWGPPASTDTQYF
size: NA
J: TRBJ2-3
D: NA
V: TRBV27

DNA: TGCAGCGTCGAGGGGGGGAGCGGCTACAATGAGCAGTTCTTC
CDR3: CSVEGGSGYNEQFF
size: NA
J: TRBJ2-1
D: NA
V: TRBV29-1

DNA: TGCAGCGTTGAAGAAATCAGACAGTTGGGGGAGACCCAGTACTTC
CDR3: CSVEEIRQLGETQYF
size: NA
J: TRBJ2-5
D: NA
V: TRBV29-1

DNA: TGTGCCAGCAGTTTTGCTGGTGGAAACACCATATATTTT
CDR3: CASSFAGGNTIYF
size: NA
J: TRBJ1-3
D: NA
V: TRBV27

DNA: TGTGCCAGCAGTCCGACAGGAGACTCTGGAAACACCATATATTTT
CDR3: CASSPTGDSGNTIYF
size: NA
J: TRBJ1-3
D: NA
V: TRBV27

DNA: TGTGCCAGCAGCTTCCGAGAGGGAGGGGACAATGAGCAGTTCTTC
CDR3: CASSFREGGDNEQFF
size: NA
J: TRBJ2-1
D: TRBD2
V: TRBV13

DNA: TGTGCCAGCAGTTACTCTAGGTCAGGGGTACATCAGCCCCAGCATTTT
CDR3: CASSYSRSGVHQPQHF
size: NA
J: TRBJ1-5
D: NA
V: TRBV6-5